The following is a T cell receptor beta chain sequence with its context. This sample was included in a study of blood T cell repertoires in COVID-19. Whole-study context: Acute and convalescent COVID-19 specimens originated in the United States, Italy and Spain. The cDNA or gDNA used as material had been derived from T cells, B-cell-depleted T cells, or PBMCs.

In the original analysis: For nucleated cells, counts were estimated from reference gene primer amplification. Produced via immunoSEQ multiplex PCR; TCRdb's table is partial and in-frame only. V, J and clone size reflect that table, while D and trimming were determined from the DNA. The data contain about 160,000 clones, 84% of them singletons. Sequenced: peripheral blood. The source is a man aged 35 to 55 who had recovered from COVID-19.

The CDR3 reads CASSRERGSPGELFF. The CDR3 DNA is TGCGCCAGCAGCCGCGAGCGGGGCAGTCCCGGGGAGCTGTTTTTT. The chain links TRBV4-3 to TRBJ2-2, with TRBD2 matching 7 bases. The CDR3 spans 15 residues. CDR1 and CDR2 from the germline V gene are LGHNA and YSLEER. After removal of 4 bases from V and 6 bases from J, the junction contained 8 bases not matched to a gene.